The rows below give T cell receptor beta chains drawn from one sample of a study of cytomegalovirus exposure and HLA in healthy donors. Clones were sequenced by immunoSEQ multiplex PCR, and TCRdb holds only the in-frame ones, with some missing. The table lists 150,000 to 200,000 clones, over 60% of them singletons. The sample was PBMCs. These receptors all come from a woman aged 25 to 39 in good health and CMV-seronegative. Each CDR3 is given with its conserved first and last residue. The D gene is left open where the match is weak. Clone size is not always given. Where it is, it says once, few, many or a class for expanded clones.

>TRBJ1-1|.|.|TRBV19
TGTGCCAGTAGTCTAATGGGGACTGCCACGGAAGCTTTCTTT
CASSLMGTATEAFF
>TRBJ1-4|.|.|TRBV14
TGTGCCAGCAGCCACTACAGGGTGGGAAAACTGTTTTTT
CASSHYRVGKLFF
>TRBJ2-7|TRBD2|.|TRBV4-1
TGCGCCAGCAGCCAAGATCGGTGGGGACTAGCGATCTACGAGCAGTACTTC
CASSQDRWGLAIYEQYF
>TRBJ1-3|.|few|TRBV9
TGTGCCAGCAGCGGAGGGGGAAACACCATATATTTT
CASSGGGNTIYF
>TRBJ2-1|TRBD1|.|TRBV4-3
TGCGCCAGCAGCCAAGGTCCCGGGACAGGGAACTACAATGAGCAGTTCTTC
CASSQGPGTGNYNEQFF
>TRBJ2-6|.|.|TRBV11-2
TGTGCCAGCAGCTCAACTGCTGGGGCCAACGTCCTGACTTTC
CASSSTAGANVLTF
>TRBJ1-1|.|few|TRBV10-3
TGTGCCATCAGTGAGAGGGAGCTGAACACTGAAGCTTTCTTT
CAISERELNTEAFF
>TRBJ1-1|.|.|TRBV28
TGTGCCAGCAGTTTTTGGGCGGAGGCCACTGAAGCTTTCTTT
CASSFWAEATEAFF
>TRBJ1-1|TRBD1|.|TRBV25-1
TGTGCCAGCAGGGCAGGGGGTAAGACTGAAGCTTTCTTT
CASRAGGKTEAFF
>TRBJ2-2|.|few|TRBV19
TGTGCCAGTATTGGGGGGGCCGAGCTGTTTTTT
CASIGGAELFF
>TRBJ2-5|.|.|TRBV21-1
TGTGCCAGCAGCAAAGAAGTACGGTTTCAAGAGACCCAGTACTTC
CASSKEVRFQETQYF
>TRBJ2-2|TRBD1|.|TRBV5-1
TGCGCCAGCAGACCGGGACAGACGAACACCGGGGAGCTGTTTTTT
CASRPGQTNTGELFF
>TRBJ2-2|TRBD2|.|TRBV5-6
TGTGCCAGCAGCTTGGACTTGGGGGGGACCGGGGAGCTGTTTTTT
CASSLDLGGTGELFF
>TRBJ1-4|.|.|TRBV30
TGTGCCTGGAGGTTCCGGGTCCCCTGGGGCGAACTGTTTTTT
CAWRFRVPWGELFF
>TRBJ1-1|.|.|TRBV4-2
TGTGCCAGCAGCCAAGAAGGTCAGGGAACTGAAGCTTTCTTT
CASSQEGQGTEAFF
>TRBJ1-1|TRBD1|.|TRBV15
TGTGCCACCAGCAGAGCACAGGGGGTTGGCACTGAAGCTTTCTTT
CATSRAQGVGTEAFF
>TRBJ2-3|.|.|TRBV5-1
TGCGCCGGCTCAGCGGGTCCGGCGGATACGCAGTATTTT
CAGSAGPADTQYF
>TRBJ1-1|.|.|TRBV5-4
TGTGCCAGCAGCTTTGTAGGGGCCGCGAACACTGAAGCTTTCTTT
CASSFVGAANTEAFF
>TRBJ2-7|TRBD1|.|TRBV9
TGTGCCAGCAGCGCGGACAGGGGCAAGCAGTACTTC
CASSADRGKQYF
>TRBJ2-1|.|.|TRBV7-2
TGTGCCAGCAGCTTAGCGGTGGGAGCTGGGAGGAATGAGCAGTTCTTC
CASSLAVGAGRNEQFF
>TRBJ2-3|TRBD2|.|TRBV9
TGTGCCAGCAGCGTAGTGGGGCTAGCGGGGGCCTCCCACACAGATACGCAGTATTTT
CASSVVGLAGASHTDTQYF
>TRBJ1-2|.|.|TRBV30
TGTGCCTGGAGTCCGACAGAAACCTATGGCTACACCTTC
CAWSPTETYGYTF
>TRBJ2-5|.|.|TRBV2
TGTGCCAGCAGTGCGGGGGTAGAAGAGACCCAGTACTTC
CASSAGVEETQYF
>TRBJ1-4|.|few|TRBV18
TGTGCCAGCTCACCAAAGCGGGACATAAGTGAAAAACTGTTTTTT
CASSPKRDISEKLFF
>TRBJ2-7|TRBD1|.|TRBV5-1
TGCGCCAGCAGCTGGACAGGGATCTACGAGCAGTACTTC
CASSWTGIYEQYF
>TRBJ2-7|TRBD1|.|TRBV7-7
TGTGCCAGCAACGGACAGGGTGGGACCTACGAGCAGTACTTC
CASNGQGGTYEQYF
>TRBJ2-5|.|.|TRBV7-3
TGTGCCAGCAGCCCGACAGGGGAGGGGGAGACCCAGTACTTC
CASSPTGEGETQYF
>TRBJ2-7|.|.|TRBV25-1
TGTGCCAGCAGTGCTTCCTACGAGCAGTACTTC
CASSASYEQYF
>TRBJ1-1|TRBD1|.|TRBV30
TGTGCCTGGAGAGGGACGACAGGGAGGAACACTGAAGCTTTCTTT
CAWRGTTGRNTEAFF
>TRBJ1-4|.|.|TRBV7-8
TGTGCCAGCAGCATGGGACAAGATGAAAAACTGTTTTTT
CASSMGQDEKLFF
>TRBJ2-2|.|.|TRBV10-3
TGTGCCATCAGTGAGACAGGGACCGGGGAGCTGTTTTTT
CAISETGTGELFF
>TRBJ2-3|TRBD2|.|TRBV7-3
TGTGCCAGCAGCTGGACTAGCGGGAGGGGGTCAGATACGCAGTATTTT
CASSWTSGRGSDTQYF
>TRBJ2-1|.|.|TRBV7-9
TGTGCCAGCAATGTAGGGGGAAGGTTGCAGAATGAGCAGTTCTTC
CASNVGGRLQNEQFF
>TRBJ2-5|TRBD2|.|TRBV2
TGTGCCAGCAGGTTAACTAGCGGGGGAAATGGAGGCCAGTACTTC
CASRLTSGGNGGQYF
>TRBJ2-3|TRBD2|.|TRBV2
TGTGCCAGCAGTGAAGCAGCGGGAGAGAGGACAGATACGCAGTATTTT
CASSEAAGERTDTQYF
>TRBJ1-5|.|once|TRBV11-2
TGTGCCAGCAGCTTAGGTTTAGATCAGCCCCAGCATTTT
CASSLGLDQPQHF
>TRBJ2-2|TRBD2|.|TRBV6-1
TGTGCCAGCAGTCCAGCCTGGGGGGGCACCGGGGAGCTGTTTTTT
CASSPAWGGTGELFF
>TRBJ2-7|.|.|TRBV9
TGTGCCAGCAGCCCTCGATCTGGGACTTACTACGAGCAGTACTTC
CASSPRSGTYYEQYF
>TRBJ1-1|.|.|TRBV4-1
TGCGCCAGCCACGGACAGACTCTAAACACTGAAGCTTTCTTT
CASHGQTLNTEAFF
>TRBJ1-1|.|.|TRBV29-1
TGCAGCGTTGAAGAACGAAGACAGATTGAAGCTTTCTTT
CSVEERRQIEAFF
>TRBJ2-6|.|few|TRBV4-1
TGCGCCAGCAGCCAAGCTAGTTTCGGGGCCAACGTCCTGACTTTC
CASSQASFGANVLTF
>TRBJ2-7|.|.|TRBV9
TGTGCCAGCAGCGAGACAGCACTAAGCTCCTACGAGCAGTACTTC
CASSETALSSYEQYF
>TRBJ2-5|.|.|TRBV6-5
TGTGCCAGCACCTCGACTAGGGAGACCCAGTACTTC
CASTSTRETQYF
>TRBJ2-7|.|.|TRBV7-9
TGTGCCAGCAGGCTAGGAGACTCGACCTACGAGCAGTACTTC
CASRLGDSTYEQYF
>TRBJ1-1|.|.|TRBV6-1
TGTGCCAGCAGTCCGACAGTGAACACTGAAGCTTTCTTT
CASSPTVNTEAFF
>TRBJ2-3|.|.|TRBV18
TGTGCCAGCTCCCCGCCGAGGGCAATCACAGATACGCAGTATTTT
CASSPPRAITDTQYF
>TRBJ2-1|TRBD2|.|TRBV6-4
TGTGCCAGCAGCCTTCTAGCGGGGGACTACAATGAGCAGTTCTTC
CASSLLAGDYNEQFF
>TRBJ1-1|.|.|TRBV7-2
TGTGCCAGCAGCTTAGTGGGGAGCGACACTGAAGCTTTCTTT
CASSLVGSDTEAFF
>TRBJ2-5|TRBD2|.|TRBV7-2
TGTGCCAGCAGCTATAGCGGGGGGGCGATAGAGCAGTACTTC
CASSYSGGAIEQYF